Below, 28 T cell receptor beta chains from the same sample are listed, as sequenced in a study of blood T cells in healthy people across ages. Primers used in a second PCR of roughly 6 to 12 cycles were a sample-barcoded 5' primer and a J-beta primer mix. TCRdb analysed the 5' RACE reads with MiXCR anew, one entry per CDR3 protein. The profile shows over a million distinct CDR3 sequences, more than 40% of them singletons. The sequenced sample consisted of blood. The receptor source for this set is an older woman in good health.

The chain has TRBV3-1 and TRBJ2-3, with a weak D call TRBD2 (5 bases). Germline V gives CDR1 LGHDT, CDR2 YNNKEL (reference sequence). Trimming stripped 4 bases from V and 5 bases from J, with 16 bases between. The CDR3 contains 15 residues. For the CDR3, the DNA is TGTGCCAGCAGCCCGCGGACTCCCGGGGTAGATACGCAGTATTTT. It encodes CASSPRTPGVDTQYF.

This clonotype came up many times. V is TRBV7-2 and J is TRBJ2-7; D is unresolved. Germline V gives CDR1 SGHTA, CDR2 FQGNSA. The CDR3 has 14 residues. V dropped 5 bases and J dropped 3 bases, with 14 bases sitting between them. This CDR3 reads CASSPRRTIYEQYF. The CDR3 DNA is TGTGCCAGCAGCCCCAGAAGGACCATCTACGAGCAGTACTTC.

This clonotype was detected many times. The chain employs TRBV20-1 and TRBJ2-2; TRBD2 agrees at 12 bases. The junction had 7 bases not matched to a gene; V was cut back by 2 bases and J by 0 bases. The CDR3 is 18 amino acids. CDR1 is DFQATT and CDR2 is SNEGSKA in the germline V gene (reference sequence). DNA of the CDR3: TGCAGTGCTAGACAACTATGGACTAGCGGGACGAACACCGGGGAGCTGTTTTTT. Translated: CSARQLWTSGTNTGELFF.

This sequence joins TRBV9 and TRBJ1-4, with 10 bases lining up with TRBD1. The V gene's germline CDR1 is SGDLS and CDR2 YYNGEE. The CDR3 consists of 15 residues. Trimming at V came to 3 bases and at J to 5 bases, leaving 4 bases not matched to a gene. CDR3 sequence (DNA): TGTGCCAGCAGCGCTCGACAGGGGGCGAATGAAAAACTGTTTTTT. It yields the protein CASSARQGANEKLFF.

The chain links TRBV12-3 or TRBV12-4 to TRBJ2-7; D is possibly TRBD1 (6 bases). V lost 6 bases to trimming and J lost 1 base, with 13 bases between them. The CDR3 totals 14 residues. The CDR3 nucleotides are TGTGCCAGCAGCCTTTTGGACAGATCCTACGAGCAGTACTTC. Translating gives CASSLLDRSYEQYF.

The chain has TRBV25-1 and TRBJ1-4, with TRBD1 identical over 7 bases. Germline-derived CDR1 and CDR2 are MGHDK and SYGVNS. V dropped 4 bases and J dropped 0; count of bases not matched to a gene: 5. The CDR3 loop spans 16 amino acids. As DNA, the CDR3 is TGTGCCAGCAGTGGACGACAGGGCTCAACTAATGAAAAACTGTTTTTT. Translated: CASSGRQGSTNEKLFF.

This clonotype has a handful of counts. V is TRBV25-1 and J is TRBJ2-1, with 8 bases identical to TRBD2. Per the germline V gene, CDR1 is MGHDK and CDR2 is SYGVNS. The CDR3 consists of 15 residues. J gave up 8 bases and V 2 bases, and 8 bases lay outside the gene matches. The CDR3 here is CASSEREGLRDEQFF. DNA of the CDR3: TGTGCCAGCAGTGAACGGGAGGGCCTCAGGGATGAGCAGTTCTTC.

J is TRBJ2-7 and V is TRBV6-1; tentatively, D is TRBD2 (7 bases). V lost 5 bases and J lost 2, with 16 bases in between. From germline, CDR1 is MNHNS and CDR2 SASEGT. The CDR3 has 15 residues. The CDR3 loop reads CASSLIGGGAYEQYF. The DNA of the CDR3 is TGTGCCAGCAGTCTGATTGGAGGGGGGGCCTACGAGCAGTACTTC.

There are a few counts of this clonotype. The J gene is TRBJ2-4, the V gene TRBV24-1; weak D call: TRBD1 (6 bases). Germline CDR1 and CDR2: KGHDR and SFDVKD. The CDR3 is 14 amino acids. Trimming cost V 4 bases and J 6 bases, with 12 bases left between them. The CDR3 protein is CATSEPGAGNIQYF. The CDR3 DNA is TGTGCCACCAGTGAACCAGGGGCGGGAAACATTCAGTACTTC.

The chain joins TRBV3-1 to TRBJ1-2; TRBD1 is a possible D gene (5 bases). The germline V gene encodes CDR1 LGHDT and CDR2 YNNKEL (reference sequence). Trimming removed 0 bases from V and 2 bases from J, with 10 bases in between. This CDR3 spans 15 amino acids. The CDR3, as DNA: TGTGCCAGCAGCCAAGATCCGGGGCCAAACTATGGCTACACCTTC. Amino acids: CASSQDPGPNYGYTF.

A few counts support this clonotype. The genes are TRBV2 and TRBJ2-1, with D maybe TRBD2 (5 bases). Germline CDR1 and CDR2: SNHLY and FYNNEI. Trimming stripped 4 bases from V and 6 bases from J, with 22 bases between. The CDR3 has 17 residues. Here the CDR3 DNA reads TGTGCCAGCAGTGCGGGTACTAGTCCACCAAAAACCAATGAGCAGTTCTTC. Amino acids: CASSAGTSPPKTNEQFF.

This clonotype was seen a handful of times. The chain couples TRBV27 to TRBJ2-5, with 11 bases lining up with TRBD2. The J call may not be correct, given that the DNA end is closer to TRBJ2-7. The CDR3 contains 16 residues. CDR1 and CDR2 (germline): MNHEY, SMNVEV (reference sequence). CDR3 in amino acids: CASILSGVAGGYEQYF. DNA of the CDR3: TGTGCCAGCATCCTGTCCGGGGTAGCGGGAGGGTACGAGCAGTACTTC.

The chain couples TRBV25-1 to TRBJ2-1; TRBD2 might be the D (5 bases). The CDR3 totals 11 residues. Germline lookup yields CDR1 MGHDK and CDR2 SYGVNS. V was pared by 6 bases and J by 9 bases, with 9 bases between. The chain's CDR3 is CASREVGEQFF. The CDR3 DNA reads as TGTGCCAGCAGGGAGGTGGGTGAGCAGTTCTTC.

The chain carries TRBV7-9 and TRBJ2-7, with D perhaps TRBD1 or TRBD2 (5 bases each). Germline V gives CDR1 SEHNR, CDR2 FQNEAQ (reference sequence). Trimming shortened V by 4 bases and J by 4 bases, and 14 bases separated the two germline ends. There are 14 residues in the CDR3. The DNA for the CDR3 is TGTGCCAGCAGCTGGGGGACGGGGATTTACGAGCAGTACTTC. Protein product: CASSWGTGIYEQYF.

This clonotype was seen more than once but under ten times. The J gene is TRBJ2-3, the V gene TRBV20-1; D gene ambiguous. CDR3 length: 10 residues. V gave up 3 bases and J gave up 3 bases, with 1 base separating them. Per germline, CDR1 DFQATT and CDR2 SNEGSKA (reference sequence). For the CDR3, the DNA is TGCAGTGCTAGGACAGATACGCAGTATTTT. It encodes CSARTDTQYF.

This CDR3 reads CASSSHFTLTQYF. The CDR3 DNA follows: TGTGCCAGCAGTTCTCACTTTACTCTTACGCAGTATTTT. The rearrangement uses TRBV12-3 or TRBV12-4 and TRBJ2-3; D gene uncertain. The CDR3 length is 13 residues. The V end was cut by 4 bases, the J end by 8 bases, with 13 bases between.

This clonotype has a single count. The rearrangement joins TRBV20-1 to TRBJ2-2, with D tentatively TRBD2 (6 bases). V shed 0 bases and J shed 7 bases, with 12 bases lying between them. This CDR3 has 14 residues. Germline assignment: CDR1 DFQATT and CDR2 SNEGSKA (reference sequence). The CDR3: CSARDVRGSGELFF. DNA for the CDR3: TGCAGTGCTAGAGATGTTCGGGGGAGCGGGGAGCTGTTTTTT.

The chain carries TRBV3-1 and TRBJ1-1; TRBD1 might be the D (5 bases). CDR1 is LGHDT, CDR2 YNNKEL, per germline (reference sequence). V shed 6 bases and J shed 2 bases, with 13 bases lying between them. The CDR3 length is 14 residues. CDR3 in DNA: TGTGCCAGCAGACAGCAGACAGTTAACACTGAAGCTTTCTTT. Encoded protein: CASRQQTVNTEAFF.

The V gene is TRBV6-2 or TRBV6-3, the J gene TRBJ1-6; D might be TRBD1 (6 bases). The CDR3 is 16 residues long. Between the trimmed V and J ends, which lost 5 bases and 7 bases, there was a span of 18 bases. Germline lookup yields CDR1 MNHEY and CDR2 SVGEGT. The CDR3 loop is CASSLFGGVWNSPLHF. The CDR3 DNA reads TGTGCCAGCAGTCTGTTCGGGGGCGTTTGGAATTCACCCCTCCACTTT.

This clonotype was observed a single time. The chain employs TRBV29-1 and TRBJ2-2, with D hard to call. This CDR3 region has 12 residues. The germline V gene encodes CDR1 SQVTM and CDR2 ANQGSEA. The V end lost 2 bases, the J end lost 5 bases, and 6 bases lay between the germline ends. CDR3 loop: CSVECETGELFF. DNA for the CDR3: TGCAGCGTTGAATGTGAAACCGGGGAGCTGTTTTTT.

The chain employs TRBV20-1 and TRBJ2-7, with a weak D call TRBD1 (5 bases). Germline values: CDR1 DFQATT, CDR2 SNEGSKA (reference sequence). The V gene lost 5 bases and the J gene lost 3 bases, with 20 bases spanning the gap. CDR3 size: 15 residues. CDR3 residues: CSALGGAPTYYEQYF. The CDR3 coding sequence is TGCAGTGCTCTCGGTGGGGCCCCGACTTACTACGAGCAGTACTTC.

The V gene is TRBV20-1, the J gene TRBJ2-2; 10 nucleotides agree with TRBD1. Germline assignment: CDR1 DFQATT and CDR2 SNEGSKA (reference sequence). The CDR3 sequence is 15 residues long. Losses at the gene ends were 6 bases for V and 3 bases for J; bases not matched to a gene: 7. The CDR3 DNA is TGCAGTGCCAGGACAGGGGGATTCGACACCGGGGAGCTGTTTTTT. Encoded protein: CSARTGGFDTGELFF.

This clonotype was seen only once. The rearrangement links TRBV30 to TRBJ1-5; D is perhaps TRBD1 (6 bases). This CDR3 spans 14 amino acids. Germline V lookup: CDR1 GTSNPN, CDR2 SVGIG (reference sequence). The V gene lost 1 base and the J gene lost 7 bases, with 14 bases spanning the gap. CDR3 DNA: TGTGCCTGGAGTGGAGGAGGGAGGGGGCAGCCCCAGCATTTT. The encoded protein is CAWSGGGRGQPQHF. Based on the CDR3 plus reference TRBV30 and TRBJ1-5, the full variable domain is SQTIHQWPATLVQPVGSPLSLECTVEGTSNPNLYWYRQAAGRGLQLLFYSVGIGQISSEVPQNLSASRPQDRQFILSSKKLLLSDSGFYLCAWSGGGRGQPQHFGDGTRLSIL.

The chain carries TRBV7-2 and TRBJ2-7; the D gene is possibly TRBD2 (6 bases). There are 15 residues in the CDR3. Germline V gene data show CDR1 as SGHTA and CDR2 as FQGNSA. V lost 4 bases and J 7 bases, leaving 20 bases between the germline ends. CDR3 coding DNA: TGTGCCAGCAGCTCTCGGAGGGAATCCTACAATGAGCAGTACTTC. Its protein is CASSSRRESYNEQYF. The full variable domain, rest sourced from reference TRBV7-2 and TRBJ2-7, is GAGVSQSPSNKVTEKGKDVELRCDPISGHTALYWYRQSLGQGLEFLIYFQGNSAPDKSGLPSDRFSAERTGGSVSTLTIQRTQQEDSAVYLCASSSRRESYNEQYFGPGTRLTVT.

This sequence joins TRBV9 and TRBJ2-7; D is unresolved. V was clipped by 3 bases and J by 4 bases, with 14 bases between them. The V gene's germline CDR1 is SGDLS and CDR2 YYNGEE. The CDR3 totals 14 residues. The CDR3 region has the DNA TGTGCCAGCAGCGCCACCGCCTCCTCGTACGAGCAGTACTTC. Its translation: CASSATASSYEQYF.

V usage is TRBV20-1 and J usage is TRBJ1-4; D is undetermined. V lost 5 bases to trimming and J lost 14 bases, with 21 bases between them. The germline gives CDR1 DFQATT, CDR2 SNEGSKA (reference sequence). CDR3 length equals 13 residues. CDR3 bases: TGCAGTGCTCCAAACTACGGACCCGACGGGCTGTTTTTT. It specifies CSAPNYGPDGLFF.

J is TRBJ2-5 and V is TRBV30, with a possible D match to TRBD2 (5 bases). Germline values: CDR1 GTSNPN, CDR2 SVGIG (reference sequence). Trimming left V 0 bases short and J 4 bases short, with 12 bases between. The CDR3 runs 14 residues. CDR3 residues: CAWSVLGSGETQYF. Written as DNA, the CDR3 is TGTGCCTGGAGTGTACTAGGGTCGGGAGAGACCCAGTACTTC.

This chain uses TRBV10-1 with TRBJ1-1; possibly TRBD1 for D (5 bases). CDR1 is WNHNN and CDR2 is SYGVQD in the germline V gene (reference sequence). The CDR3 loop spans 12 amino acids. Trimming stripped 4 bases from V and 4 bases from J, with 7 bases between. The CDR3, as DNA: TGCGCCAGCAGTGGACAGTTCACTGAAGCTTTCTTT. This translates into CASSGQFTEAFF.